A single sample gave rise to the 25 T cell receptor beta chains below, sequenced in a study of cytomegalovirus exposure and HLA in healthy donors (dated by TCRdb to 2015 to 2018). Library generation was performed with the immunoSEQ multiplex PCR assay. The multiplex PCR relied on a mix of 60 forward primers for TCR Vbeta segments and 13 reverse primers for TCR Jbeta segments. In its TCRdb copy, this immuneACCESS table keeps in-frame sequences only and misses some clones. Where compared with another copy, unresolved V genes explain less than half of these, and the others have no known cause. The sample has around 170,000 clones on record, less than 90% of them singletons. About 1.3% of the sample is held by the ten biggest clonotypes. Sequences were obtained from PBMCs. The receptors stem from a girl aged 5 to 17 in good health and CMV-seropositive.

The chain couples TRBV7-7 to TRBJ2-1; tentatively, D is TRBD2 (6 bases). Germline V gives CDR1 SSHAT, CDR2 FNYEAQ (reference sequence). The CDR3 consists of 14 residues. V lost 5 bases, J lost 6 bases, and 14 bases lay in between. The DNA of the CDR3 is TGTGCCAGCAGCCGTTCCGGGAGCCCCAATGAGCAGTTCTTC. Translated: CASSRSGSPNEQFF.

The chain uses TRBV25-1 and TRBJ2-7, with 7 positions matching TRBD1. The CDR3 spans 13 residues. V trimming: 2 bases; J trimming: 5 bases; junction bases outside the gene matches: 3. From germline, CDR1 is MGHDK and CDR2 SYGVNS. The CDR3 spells CASSELRGHEQYF. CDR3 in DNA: TGTGCCAGCAGTGAACTAAGGGGGCACGAGCAGTACTTC.

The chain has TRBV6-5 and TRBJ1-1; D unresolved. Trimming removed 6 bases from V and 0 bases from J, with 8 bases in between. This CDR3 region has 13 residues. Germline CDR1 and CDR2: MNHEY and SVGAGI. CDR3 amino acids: CASRAGVNTEAFF. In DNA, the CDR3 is TGTGCCAGCAGAGCTGGAGTGAACACTGAAGCTTTCTTT.

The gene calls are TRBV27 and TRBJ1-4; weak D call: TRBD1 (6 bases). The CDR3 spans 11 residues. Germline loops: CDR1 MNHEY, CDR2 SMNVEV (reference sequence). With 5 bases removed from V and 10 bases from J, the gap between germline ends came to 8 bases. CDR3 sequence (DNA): TGTGCCAGCAGTATACAGGGAAAACTGTTTTTT. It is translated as CASSIQGKLFF.

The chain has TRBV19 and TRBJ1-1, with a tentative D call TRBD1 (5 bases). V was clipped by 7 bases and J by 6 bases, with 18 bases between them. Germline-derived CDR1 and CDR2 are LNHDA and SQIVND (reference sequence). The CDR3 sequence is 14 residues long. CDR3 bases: TGTGCCAGTAATAAAAGGAGGGGCATCCCTGAAGCTTTCTTT. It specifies CASNKRRGIPEAFF. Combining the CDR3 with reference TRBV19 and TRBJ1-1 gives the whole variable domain DGGITQSPKYLFRKEGQNVTLSCEQNLNHDAMYWYRQDPGQGLRLIYYSQIVNDFQKGDIAEGYSVSREKKESFPLTVTSAQKNPTAFYLCASNKRRGIPEAFFGQGTRLTVV.

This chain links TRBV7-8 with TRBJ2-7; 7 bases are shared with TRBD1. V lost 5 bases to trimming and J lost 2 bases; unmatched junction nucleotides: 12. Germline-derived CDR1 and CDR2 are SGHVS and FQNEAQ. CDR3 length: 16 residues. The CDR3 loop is CASSPWGRGQTYEQYF. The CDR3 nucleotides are TGTGCCAGCAGCCCTTGGGGACGGGGACAGACCTACGAGCAGTACTTC.

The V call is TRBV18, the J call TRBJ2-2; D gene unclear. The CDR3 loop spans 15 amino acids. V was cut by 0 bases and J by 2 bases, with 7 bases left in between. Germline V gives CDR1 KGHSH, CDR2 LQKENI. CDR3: CASSPPSINTGELFF. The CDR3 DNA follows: TGTGCCAGCTCACCACCGAGTATCAACACCGGGGAGCTGTTTTTT.

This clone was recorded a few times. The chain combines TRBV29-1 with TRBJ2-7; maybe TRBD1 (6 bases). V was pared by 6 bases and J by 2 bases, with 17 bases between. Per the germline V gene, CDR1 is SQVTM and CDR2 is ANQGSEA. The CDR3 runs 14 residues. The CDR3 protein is CSVGRQGPPYEQYF. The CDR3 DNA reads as TGCAGCGTGGGCCGGCAGGGGCCCCCCTACGAGCAGTACTTC.

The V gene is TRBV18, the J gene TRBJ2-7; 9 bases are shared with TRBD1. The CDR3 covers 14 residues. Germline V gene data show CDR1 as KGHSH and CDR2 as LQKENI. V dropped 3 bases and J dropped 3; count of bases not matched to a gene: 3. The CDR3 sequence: CASSPRQGVYEQYF. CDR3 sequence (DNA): TGTGCCAGCTCACCGCGACAGGGGGTCTACGAGCAGTACTTC.

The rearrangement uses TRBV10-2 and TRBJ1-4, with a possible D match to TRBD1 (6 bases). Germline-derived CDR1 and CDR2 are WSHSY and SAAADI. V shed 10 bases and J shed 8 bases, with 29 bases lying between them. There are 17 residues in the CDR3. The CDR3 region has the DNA TGCGCCAAAGGGGGGGTCGGCAGGTCGAACCGACGGGAAAAACTGTTTTTT. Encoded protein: CAKGGVGRSNRREKLFF.

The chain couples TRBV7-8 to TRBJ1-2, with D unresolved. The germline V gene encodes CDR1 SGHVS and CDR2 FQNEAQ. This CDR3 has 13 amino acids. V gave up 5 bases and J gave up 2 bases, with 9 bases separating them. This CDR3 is CASSADGNYGYTF. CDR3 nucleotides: TGTGCCAGCAGCGCCGACGGGAACTATGGCTACACCTTC.

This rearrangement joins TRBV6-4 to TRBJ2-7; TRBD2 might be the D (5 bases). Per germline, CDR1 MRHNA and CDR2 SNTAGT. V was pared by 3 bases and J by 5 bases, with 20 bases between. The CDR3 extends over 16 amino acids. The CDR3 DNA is TGTGCCAGCAGTGAGTTGTCAGACGCCCGGGAAGACGAGCAGTACTTC. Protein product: CASSELSDAREDEQYF.

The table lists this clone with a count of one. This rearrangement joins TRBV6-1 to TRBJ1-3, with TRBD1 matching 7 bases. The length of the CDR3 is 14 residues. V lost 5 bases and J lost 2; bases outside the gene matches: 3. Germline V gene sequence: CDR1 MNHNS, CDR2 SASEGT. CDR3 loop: CASSNRGAGNTIYF. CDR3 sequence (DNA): TGTGCCAGCAGTAACAGGGGTGCTGGAAACACCATATATTTT.

The CDR3 reads CSVENEVAGGPGEQFF. The CDR3, as DNA: TGCAGCGTTGAAAACGAGGTAGCGGGAGGGCCTGGGGAGCAGTTCTTC. The rearrangement joins TRBV29-1 to TRBJ2-1; 11 bases are shared with TRBD2. Trimming cost V 2 bases and J 10 bases; bases outside gene matches: 13. Germline V lookup: CDR1 SQVTM, CDR2 ANQGSEA. The CDR3 consists of 16 residues.

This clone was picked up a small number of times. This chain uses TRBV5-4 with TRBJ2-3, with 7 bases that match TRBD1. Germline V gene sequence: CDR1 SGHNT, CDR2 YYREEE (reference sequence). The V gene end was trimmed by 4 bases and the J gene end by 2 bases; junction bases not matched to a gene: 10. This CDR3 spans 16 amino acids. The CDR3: CASSPRDSQFTDTQYF. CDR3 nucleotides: TGTGCCAGCAGCCCTCGGGACAGCCAATTCACAGATACGCAGTATTTT.

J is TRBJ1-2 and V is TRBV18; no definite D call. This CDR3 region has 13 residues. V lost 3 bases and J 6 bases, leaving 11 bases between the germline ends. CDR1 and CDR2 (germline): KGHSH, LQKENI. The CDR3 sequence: CASSPGLQDGYTF. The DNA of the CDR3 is TGTGCCAGCTCACCTGGACTCCAGGATGGCTACACCTTC. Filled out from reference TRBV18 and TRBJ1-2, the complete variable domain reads NAGVMQNPRHLVRRRGQEARLRCSPMKGHSHVYWYRQLPEEGLKFMVYLQKENIIDESGMPKERFSAEFPKEGPSILRIQQVVRGDSAAYFCASSPGLQDGYTFGSGTRLTVV.

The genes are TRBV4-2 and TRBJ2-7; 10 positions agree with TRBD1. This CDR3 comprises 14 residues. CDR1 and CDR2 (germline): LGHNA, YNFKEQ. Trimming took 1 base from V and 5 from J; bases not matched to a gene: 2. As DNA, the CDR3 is TGTGCCAGCAGCCAAGGGGGACAGGGGAACGAGCAGTACTTC. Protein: CASSQGGQGNEQYF.

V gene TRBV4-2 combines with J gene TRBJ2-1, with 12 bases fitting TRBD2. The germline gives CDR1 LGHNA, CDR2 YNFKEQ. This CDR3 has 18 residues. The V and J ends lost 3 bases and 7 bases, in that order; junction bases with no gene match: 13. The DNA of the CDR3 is TGTGCCAGCAGCCACGATCTCACCGGGACTAGCGGGTTGAATGAGCAGTTCTTC. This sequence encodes CASSHDLTGTSGLNEQFF.

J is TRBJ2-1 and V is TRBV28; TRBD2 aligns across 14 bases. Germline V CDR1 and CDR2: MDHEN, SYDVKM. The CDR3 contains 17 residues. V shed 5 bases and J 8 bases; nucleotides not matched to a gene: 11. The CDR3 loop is CASSLPTGLAGDDEQFF. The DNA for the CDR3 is TGTGCCAGCAGTCTCCCTACGGGACTAGCGGGAGATGATGAGCAGTTCTTC.

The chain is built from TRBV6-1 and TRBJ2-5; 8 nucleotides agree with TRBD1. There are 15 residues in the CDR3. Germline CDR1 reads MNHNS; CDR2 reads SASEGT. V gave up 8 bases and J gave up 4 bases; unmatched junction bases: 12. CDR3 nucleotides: TGTGCCAGCGGGCTGGACAGGGAAGTGATAGAGACCCAGTACTTC. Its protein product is CASGLDREVIETQYF.

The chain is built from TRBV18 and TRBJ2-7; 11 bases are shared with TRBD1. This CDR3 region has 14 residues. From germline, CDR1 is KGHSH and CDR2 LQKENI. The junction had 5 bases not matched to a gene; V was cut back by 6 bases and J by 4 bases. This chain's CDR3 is CASSSGTGGYEQYF. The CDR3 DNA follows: TGTGCCAGCTCTTCCGGGACAGGGGGTTACGAGCAGTACTTC.

DNA of the CDR3: TGTGCCTGGAGTACGGGTGTTGAGCAGTTCTTC. Its protein product is CAWSTGVEQFF. The chain couples TRBV30 to TRBJ2-1; no clear D. This CDR3 contains 11 residues. V shed 2 bases and J shed 9 bases, with 8 bases lying between them. Germline CDR1 reads GTSNPN; CDR2 reads SVGIG (reference sequence).

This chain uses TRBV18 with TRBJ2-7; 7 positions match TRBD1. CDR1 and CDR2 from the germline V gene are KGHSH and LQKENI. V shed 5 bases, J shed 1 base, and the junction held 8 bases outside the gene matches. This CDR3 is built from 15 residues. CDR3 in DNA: TGTGCCAGCTCAAGAACCGGGACAGAGTCCTACGAGCAGTACTTC. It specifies CASSRTGTESYEQYF.

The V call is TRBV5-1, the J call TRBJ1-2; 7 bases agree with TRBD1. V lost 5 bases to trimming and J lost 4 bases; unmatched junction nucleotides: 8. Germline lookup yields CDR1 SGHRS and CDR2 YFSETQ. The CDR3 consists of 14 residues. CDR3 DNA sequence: TGCGCCAGCAGGACGACAGGGTCAACCTATGGCTACACCTTC. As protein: CASRTTGSTYGYTF.

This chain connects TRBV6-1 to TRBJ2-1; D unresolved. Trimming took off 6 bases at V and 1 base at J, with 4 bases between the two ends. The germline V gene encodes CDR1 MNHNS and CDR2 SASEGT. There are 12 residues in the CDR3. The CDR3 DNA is TGTGCCAGCAGGAGGTCCTACAATGAGCAGTTCTTC. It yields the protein CASRRSYNEQFF.